This is a list of T cell receptor beta chains from one sample in a study of blood T cell repertoires in COVID-19. Here immunoSEQ multiplex PCR was the method, and the copy in TCRdb shows in-frame clones only, minus some. Here the sample spans 350,000 or so clones, approximately 89% being singletons. The specimen sequenced was peripheral blood. These receptors came from a woman in her sixties with COVID-19, enrolled during active disease. Each CDR3 is given with its conserved first and last residue.

v_call: TRBV15; cdr3_aa: CATSRDVSGTRAFF
v_call: TRBV18; cdr3_aa: CASSPSTDTQYF
v_call: TRBV2; cdr3_aa: CASSAQGNTEAFF
v_call: TRBV5-1; cdr3_aa: CASSARTGSSYEQYF
v_call: TRBV28; cdr3_aa: CASSATGGNTEAFF
v_call: TRBV14; cdr3_aa: CASSQDSGGRRKDTQYF
v_call: TRBV5-1; cdr3_aa: CASSLYLDRGETQYF
v_call: TRBV14; cdr3_aa: CASSHGDRVNEKLFF
v_call: TRBV4-1; cdr3_aa: CASSQDQNTGINQPQHF
v_call: TRBV7-8; cdr3_aa: CASSLVDRSNQPQHF
v_call: TRBV3-1/TRBV3-2; cdr3_aa: CASSQGRGISYEQYF
v_call: TRBV3-1/TRBV3-2; cdr3_aa: CASSQDARGETQYF
v_call: TRBV7-3; cdr3_aa: CASSIGAGETEAFF
v_call: TRBV5-8; cdr3_aa: CASSLVGAVGYTF
v_call: TRBV7-2; cdr3_aa: CASNPQGLLRADTQYF
v_call: TRBV5-1; cdr3_aa: CASSSGGRQNPKNIQYF
v_call: TRBV4-2; cdr3_aa: CASGEVRGDQPQHF
v_call: TRBV29-1; cdr3_aa: CSVADLNQPQHF
v_call: TRBV5-8; cdr3_aa: CASSPSPNQPQHF
v_call: TRBV5-1; cdr3_aa: CASRDQGGNSPLHF
v_call: TRBV7-2; cdr3_aa: CASSWDRVQPQHF
v_call: TRBV27; cdr3_aa: CASSSRDSLDGYTF
v_call: TRBV7-3; cdr3_aa: CASSIGTAMNTEAFF
v_call: TRBV7-9; cdr3_aa: CASSQSTGGRSYEQYF
v_call: TRBV28; cdr3_aa: CASPGAGEGGGYTF
v_call: TRBV19; cdr3_aa: CASSRFGTSNTEAFF
v_call: TRBV5-1; cdr3_aa: CASTAQPGTGERTGELFF
v_call: TRBV5-8; cdr3_aa: CASSLLGAHYGYTF
v_call: TRBV12-3/TRBV12-4; cdr3_aa: CASSDRYQPQHF
v_call: TRBV10-1; cdr3_aa: CAGRWLGQALSYEQYF
v_call: TRBV6-5; cdr3_aa: CASSYLYGTGGYGYTF
v_call: TRBV20-1; cdr3_aa: CSASSGALLEQYF
v_call: TRBV28; cdr3_aa: CASNQGGGRNEQFF
v_call: TRBV3-1/TRBV3-2; cdr3_aa: CASSPRVRGNTGELFF
v_call: TRBV7-9; cdr3_aa: CASSPWTASYEQYF
v_call: TRBV7-3; cdr3_aa: CASSLMSRVNYEQYF
v_call: TRBV5-1; cdr3_aa: CASSLGQFYEQYF
v_call: TRBV6-5; cdr3_aa: CASRRTAYFYGYTF
v_call: TRBV27; cdr3_aa: CASRPGTDNQPQHF
v_call: TRBV7-8; cdr3_aa: CASSSRPGQGASKNF
v_call: TRBV7-9; cdr3_aa: CASSLGIGGAVSEAYGYTF
v_call: TRBV10-3; cdr3_aa: CAISESTRGYEQFF
v_call: TRBV11-2; cdr3_aa: CASSPLSETQYF
v_call: TRBV7-3; cdr3_aa: CASSAQAGGTTYGYTF
v_call: TRBV28; cdr3_aa: CASSPLGQGQETQYF
v_call: TRBV18; cdr3_aa: CASSPTAGEIYGYTF
v_call: TRBV2; cdr3_aa: CASSLTGTYGYTF
v_call: TRBV2; cdr3_aa: CASRSGTSGGETQYF
v_call: TRBV7-9; cdr3_aa: CASAGVPGNTIYF
v_call: TRBV5-1; cdr3_aa: CASSPEPSLAIYF
v_call: TRBV10-2; cdr3_aa: CASSESGRGNTIYF
v_call: TRBV28; cdr3_aa: CASSSPPGRPGGTEAFF
v_call: TRBV3-1/TRBV3-2; cdr3_aa: CASSLGQKNSPLHF
v_call: TRBV7-8; cdr3_aa: CASTPRRGRQYF
v_call: TRBV2; cdr3_aa: CASRQAQETQYF
v_call: TRBV10-3; cdr3_aa: CAISGTGDNQPQHF